A single sample gave rise to the 29 T cell receptor beta chains below, sequenced in a study of PD-L1 blockade in urothelial cancer. Libraries were prepared by immunoSEQ multiplex PCR; TCRdb keeps only in-frame clonotypes and omits some of them. The sample carries about 84,000 clones, around 80% recorded once. The sample in question was PBMCs, obtained around atezolizumab (anti-PD-L1) treatment. These receptors all stem from a man between 65 and 85 years old with urothelial cancer.

The chain combines TRBV4-3 with TRBJ1-2; 8 bases are a match to TRBD1. The CDR3 has 17 amino acids. The V and J ends lost 4 bases and 8 bases, in that order; junction bases with no gene match: 18. Germline V gene data show CDR1 as LGHNA and CDR2 as YSLEER. This CDR3 reads CASSRSLPTGVETGYTF. Here the CDR3 DNA reads TGCGCCAGCAGCCGCTCGTTACCGACAGGGGTGGAAACGGGCTACACCTTC.

The chain joins TRBV6-1 to TRBJ1-2, with D hard to call. The V end lost 4 bases, the J end lost 13 bases, and 19 bases lay between the germline ends. CDR1 is MNHNS and CDR2 is SASEGT in the germline V gene. The CDR3 covers 13 residues. CDR3 bases: TGTGCCAGCAGTGCCTCCGGGCTTACGGGGAGCACCTTC. Residues: CASSASGLTGSTF.

This chain joins TRBV18 and TRBJ1-1, with 7 bases matching TRBD1. Germline loops: CDR1 KGHSH, CDR2 LQKENI. This CDR3 is built from 16 residues. The V gene end was trimmed by 0 bases and the J gene end by 3 bases; junction bases not matched to a gene: 7. The CDR3 reads CASSPPRGTGDTEAFF. The CDR3 DNA follows: TGTGCCAGCTCACCACCGAGGGGCACAGGGGACACTGAAGCTTTCTTT.

V is TRBV12-2 and J is TRBJ2-7; TRBD1, the table's D call, was not compared with the DNA. TRBV12-2 has pseudogene status. This CDR3 spans 18 amino acids. This CDR3 is CASRSLSRDTSILYEQYF. For the CDR3, the DNA is TGTGCAAGTCGCTCGCTTTCTCGGGACACCTCAATTCTCTACGAGCAGTACTTC.

The chain links TRBV2 to TRBJ2-4, with TRBD2 as a possible D gene (5 bases). CDR3 size: 14 residues. Germline lookup yields CDR1 SNHLY and CDR2 FYNNEI. Trimming left V 6 bases short and J 2 bases short, with 11 bases between. The CDR3 region is CASSAGMSKNIQYF. The CDR3 DNA sequence: TGTGCCAGCAGCGCCGGGATGTCCAAAAACATTCAGTACTTC. The full variable domain, rest sourced from reference TRBV2 and TRBJ2-4, is EPEVTQTPSHQVTQMGQEVILRCVPISNHLYFYWYRQILGQKVEFLVSFYNNEISEKSEIFDDQFSVERPDGSNFTLKIRSTKLEDSAMYFCASSAGMSKNIQYFGAGTRLSVL.

The CDR3 spells CASSLGARETQYF. CDR3 sequence (DNA): TGTGCCAGCAGTCTAGGGGCACGGGAGACCCAGTACTTC. This chain uses TRBV6-5 with TRBJ2-5; a possible D gene is TRBD1 (5 bases). CDR3 size: 13 residues. CDR1 is MNHEY, CDR2 SVGAGI, per germline. Trimming took 5 bases from V and 5 from J, leaving 12 bases between them.

The chain has TRBV13 and TRBJ1-1; no firm D call. Trimming stripped 3 bases from V and 1 base from J, with 12 bases between. This CDR3 is 15 amino acids long. Germline V gives CDR1 PRHDT, CDR2 FYEKMQ (reference sequence). This chain's CDR3 is CASSFFRGENTEAFF. The CDR3 bases are TGTGCCAGCAGCTTCTTCCGAGGAGAGAACACTGAAGCTTTCTTT.

CDR3 region: CASSQTGTQLPYEQYF. The CDR3 nucleotides read TGTGCCAGCAGCCAAACAGGGACACAACTCCCCTACGAGCAGTACTTC. The chain carries TRBV14 and TRBJ2-7, with D perhaps TRBD1 (6 bases). Germline CDR1 reads SGHDN; CDR2 reads FVKESK. There are 16 residues in the CDR3. With 2 bases removed from V and 2 bases from J, the gap between germline ends came to 16 bases. Full variable domain (rest looked up from reference TRBV14 and TRBJ2-7): EAGVTQFPSHSVIEKGQTVTLRCDPISGHDNLYWYRRVMGKEIKFLLHFVKESKQDESGMPNNRFLAERTGGTYSTLKVQPAELEDSGVYFCASSQTGTQLPYEQYFGPGTRLTVT.

The chain couples TRBV7-9 to TRBJ2-2, with D possibly being TRBD2 (5 bases). V lost 1 base, J lost 7 bases, and 7 bases lay in between. Germline V gene sequence: CDR1 SEHNR, CDR2 FQNEAQ (reference sequence). This CDR3 has 13 residues. The DNA for the CDR3 is TGTGCCAGCAGCTTAGGAGGGAACGGGGAGCTGTTTTTT. It codes for CASSLGGNGELFF.

This chain links TRBV4-1 with TRBJ1-1, with D possibly matching TRBD1 (6 bases). CDR1 is MGHRA, CDR2 YSYEKL, per germline. Trimming removed 3 bases from V and 1 base from J, with 24 bases in between. The length of the CDR3 is 19 residues. The CDR3 reads CASSHLPPRQGWRNTEAFF. The CDR3 DNA is TGCGCCAGCAGCCATTTACCCCCCAGGCAGGGGTGGAGGAACACTGAAGCTTTCTTT.

The CDR3 sequence: CASSPESTGTNTEAFF. The DNA for the CDR3 is TGCGCCAGCAGCCCAGAAAGCACAGGGACGAACACTGAAGCTTTCTTT. This chain connects TRBV4-1 to TRBJ1-1, with D perhaps TRBD1 (6 bases). The CDR3 covers 16 residues. The germline gives CDR1 MGHRA, CDR2 YSYEKL. Trimming took off 4 bases at V and 1 base at J, with 16 bases between the two ends.

This chain joins TRBV9 and TRBJ2-5, with 10 bases matching TRBD2. The ends lost 1 base at V and 2 bases at J; junction bases unmatched: 2. Per the germline V gene, CDR1 is SGDLS and CDR2 is YYNGEE. The CDR3 totals 15 residues. CDR3 residues: CASSVSAGGQETQYF. The CDR3 coding sequence is TGTGCCAGCAGCGTATCAGCGGGGGGGCAAGAGACCCAGTACTTC. The whole variable domain, filled in from reference TRBV9 and TRBJ2-5, reads DSGVTQTPKHLITATGQRVTLRCSPRSGDLSVYWYQQSLDQGLQFLIQYYNGEERAKGNILERFSAQQFPDLHSELNLSSLELGDSALYFCASSVSAGGQETQYFGPGTRLLVL.

The rearrangement joins TRBV21-1 to TRBJ2-7; the DNA was not used to check the table's D call, TRBD1. TRBV21-1 is noted as a pseudogene. This CDR3 has 18 residues. For the CDR3, the DNA is TGTGCCAGCAGCAAACGGGACAAGGAAACCCCCTTTTTCTACGAGCAGTACTTC. Encoded protein: CASSKRDKETPFFYEQYF.

The chain carries TRBV7-2 and TRBJ1-2; D possibly corresponds to TRBD1 (5 bases). The ends were cut back, 7 bases at V and 0 bases at J, with 15 bases in the middle. The CDR3 has 15 residues. CDR1 and CDR2 (germline): SGHTA, FQGNSA. The CDR3 DNA reads as TGTGCCAGCACCCAAGGGGTAGGGGCTAACTATGGCTACACCTTC. It encodes CASTQGVGANYGYTF.

The chain employs TRBV27 and TRBJ2-2; 7 bases align to TRBD1. V lost 6 bases to trimming and J lost 5 bases; unmatched junction nucleotides: 12. The CDR3 spans 16 residues. The germline V gene has CDR1 MNHEY and CDR2 SMNVEV (reference sequence). The CDR3 DNA sequence: TGTGCCAGCAGATCGACAGGGTCCACAAAGACCGGGGAGCTGTTTTTT. Translation: CASRSTGSTKTGELFF.

The V call is TRBV5-4, the J call TRBJ1-5; TRBD1 matches at 8 bases. J gave up 2 bases and V 2 bases, and 6 bases lay outside the gene matches. CDR1 and CDR2 from the germline V gene are SGHNT and YYREEE (reference sequence). This CDR3 is 16 amino acids long. CDR3 region: CASSFSPGQGNQPQHF. CDR3 coding DNA: TGTGCCAGCAGCTTCTCCCCGGGACAGGGCAATCAGCCCCAGCATTTT.

The chain employs TRBV4-1 and TRBJ2-1; 13 nucleotides match TRBD2. J gave up 5 bases and V 1 base, and 5 bases lay outside the gene matches. The germline gives CDR1 MGHRA, CDR2 YSYEKL. CDR3 size: 17 residues. CDR3 bases: TGCGCCAGCAGCCAAGGGGGACTAGCGGGGATAAACAATGAGCAGTTCTTC. This encodes CASSQGGLAGINNEQFF.

The chain couples TRBV27 to TRBJ1-2; a weak D match, TRBD1 (6 bases). In germline, CDR1 is MNHEY, CDR2 SMNVEV (reference sequence). The CDR3 sequence is 15 residues long. Trimming pared 4 bases from V and 6 bases from J, leaving 18 bases between. The CDR3 DNA sequence: TGTGCCAGCAGTTCGGCTCTCGACAGGAGTCATGGCTACACCTTC. Encoded protein: CASSSALDRSHGYTF.

The chain uses TRBV11-2 and TRBJ1-3; D remains ambiguous. The CDR3 covers 16 residues. V lost 4 bases, J lost 4 bases, and 17 bases lay in between. The germline gives CDR1 SGHAT, CDR2 FQNNGV. CDR3 amino acids: CASSSPLRSAGNTIYF. CDR3 nucleotides: TGTGCCAGCAGCTCCCCCCTCAGGTCTGCCGGAAACACCATATATTTT.

This clone has more than one count but fewer than ten. This chain joins TRBV7-9 and TRBJ1-2; D remains unclear. Trimming took off 5 bases at V and 4 bases at J, with 11 bases between the two ends. The CDR3 runs 13 residues. Germline CDR1 and CDR2: SEHNR and FQNEAQ (reference sequence). In nucleotides, the CDR3 is TGTGCCAGCAGCCTCGACACGGTCTATGGCTACACCTTC. Protein product: CASSLDTVYGYTF.

The chain uses TRBV12-5 and TRBJ2-7; perhaps TRBD1 as D (6 bases). CDR3 length: 13 amino acids. The germline V gene has CDR1 LGHNT and CDR2 FRNRAP. V lost 6 bases to trimming and J lost 1 base, with 10 bases between them. DNA for the CDR3: TGTGCTAGTGGCATGGACAGTTCCTACGAGCAGTACTTC. The encoded protein is CASGMDSSYEQYF.

The chain carries TRBV19 and TRBJ2-1; TRBD2 is a possible D gene (5 bases). Germline CDR1 LNHDA, CDR2 SQIVND (reference sequence). V lost 3 bases and J lost 5, with 14 bases in between. The CDR3 extends over 15 amino acids. The CDR3 DNA reads as TGTGCCAGTAGTATTGCTAGCCTAAATCACAATGAGCAGTTCTTC. This sequence encodes CASSIASLNHNEQFF. Using reference TRBV19 and TRBJ2-1 for the parts outside the CDR3, the full variable domain is DGGITQSPKYLFRKEGQNVTLSCEQNLNHDAMYWYRQDPGQGLRLIYYSQIVNDFQKGDIAEGYSVSREKKESFPLTVTSAQKNPTAFYLCASSIASLNHNEQFFGPGTRLTVL.

The chain employs TRBV5-6 and TRBJ1-2; 8 bases map to TRBD1. The CDR3 contains 15 residues. Germline CDR1 and CDR2: SGHDT and YYEEEE. The J segment lost 1 base and the V segment lost 2 bases, leaving 4 bases of the junction unmatched. CDR3 DNA: TGTGCCAGCAGCTTACGACAGGGGTTTAACTATGGCTACACCTTC. This gives the protein CASSLRQGFNYGYTF.

This chain joins TRBV19 and TRBJ2-5, with 9 bases matching TRBD1. CDR3 length: 14 amino acids. V gave up 6 bases and J gave up 5 bases; unmatched junction bases: 7. The V gene's germline CDR1 is LNHDA and CDR2 SQIVND (reference sequence). Here the CDR3 DNA reads TGTGCCAGTAGGAGACAGGGGGAGGGGGAGACCCAGTACTTC. Residues: CASRRQGEGETQYF.

The chain couples TRBV7-2 to TRBJ2-7; D is ambiguous. Germline lookup yields CDR1 SGHTA and CDR2 FQGNSA. The CDR3 is 14 residues long. V lost 2 bases to trimming and J lost 6 bases, with 14 bases between them. The CDR3 loop reads CASSLPETHREQYF. For the CDR3, the DNA is TGTGCCAGCAGCTTACCGGAGACCCACCGCGAGCAGTACTTC. Filled out from reference TRBV7-2 and TRBJ2-7, the complete variable domain reads GAGVSQSPSNKVTEKGKDVELRCDPISGHTALYWYRQSLGQGLEFLIYFQGNSAPDKSGLPSDRFSAERTGGSVSTLTIQRTQQEDSAVYLCASSLPETHREQYFGPGTRLTVT.

The chain is built from TRBV2 and TRBJ2-1, with D perhaps TRBD2 (6 bases). From germline, CDR1 is SNHLY and CDR2 FYNNEI. V was pared by 4 bases and J by 8 bases, with 9 bases between. The CDR3 length is 12 residues. This CDR3 is CASSARRDEQFF. The CDR3 region has the DNA TGTGCCAGCAGTGCGAGGAGGGATGAGCAGTTCTTC.

This clone was seen only a few times. The gene calls are TRBV5-1 and TRBJ2-5; TRBD2 is a possible D gene (5 bases). V lost 9 bases and J lost 4, with 16 bases in between. Germline V gene data show CDR1 as SGHRS and CDR2 as YFSETQ. The CDR3 length is 13 residues. CDR3 loop: CATQAGRGETQYF. DNA for the CDR3: TGCGCCACCCAGGCAGGTCGGGGAGAGACCCAGTACTTC.

The rearrangement joins TRBV5-8 to TRBJ2-3; TRBD1 matches 9 bases. Germline loops: CDR1 SGHTS, CDR2 YDEGEE. The CDR3 runs 16 residues. With V trimmed by 3 bases and J by 2 bases, 7 bases remained unmatched. The CDR3 protein is CASSSTGDRVTDTQYF. The DNA of the CDR3 is TGTGCCAGCAGCTCCACCGGGGACAGGGTCACAGATACGCAGTATTTT.

Only a few counts were recorded for this clone. The chain is built from TRBV2 and TRBJ2-5, with D maybe TRBD2 (6 bases). Trimming removed 8 bases at V and 4 bases at J, with 8 bases between. CDR1 and CDR2 from the germline V gene are SNHLY and FYNNEI. The CDR3 is 11 residues long. The CDR3 protein is CASDGGETQYF. In DNA, the CDR3 is TGTGCCAGCGACGGGGGAGAGACCCAGTACTTC.